Included here is one T cell receptor beta chain sequence, with context. No cognate antigen has been identified for it. Base qualities are missing; no much larger clone stands one base away. From the germline V gene, CDR1 is SGHTS and CDR2 is YDEGEE. V is clipped by 4 bases and J by 3 bases, and the sequence between their germline boundaries is 8 bases long. CDR3 length: 12 amino acids, cysteine to phenylalanine. Of the read, only the CDR3 DNA is kept; its 36 bases are in frame from base 1. This sample was taken from a study of metastatic and nonmetastatic thyroid tumors (TCRdb year 2020). At the level of the whole study: The researchers compared repertoires between peripheral blood samples and tumor or nodule tissue samples from patients with malignant or benign thyroid disease. Points the paper makes about the study in general: In both blood and tumor samples, malignant tumors were reported to have significantly higher TCR beta diversity than benign nodules.

None of the patients had been given any treatment before thyroid surgery. The study retrospectively analysed patient clinical samples collected from the early 2010s to the late 2010s using T-cell receptor beta sequencing. The protocol used for the library was PCR. These reads were obtained on an Illumina HiSeq 4000. High-throughput sequencing was used to profile the CDR3 region of the TCR beta-chain in every patient. Per the authors' processing: Drawing on CDR3 differences between clinicopathological groups, the researchers built a classifier meant to tell apart patients with distant-metastatic papillary thyroid cancer. The Shannon index was used to assess repertoire diversity, and the Morisita-Horn index was used to assess tumor-blood repertoire similarity. The raw public reads went through TCRdb reprocessing: fastp at Q25, MiXCR clone calling, in-frame beta chains kept. The V and J calls come from TCRdb's annotation, not from the publication. This sample comprises approximately 35,000 clones, about 40% of them detected only once. Approximately 24% of the sample lies in the top ten.

The TCR sequence derives from a female donor with papillary thyroid cancer or a benign thyroid nodule (not recorded which). Some clones in this sample may be carry-over from other donors' samples. The sequence is built from TRBV5-8 and TRBJ2-7; the D gene is not confidently resolved. Sequenced input: tumor tissue. CDR3 loop: CASSMGNYEQYF. The bases are TGTGCCAGCAGCATGGGAAACTACGAGCAGTACTTC.